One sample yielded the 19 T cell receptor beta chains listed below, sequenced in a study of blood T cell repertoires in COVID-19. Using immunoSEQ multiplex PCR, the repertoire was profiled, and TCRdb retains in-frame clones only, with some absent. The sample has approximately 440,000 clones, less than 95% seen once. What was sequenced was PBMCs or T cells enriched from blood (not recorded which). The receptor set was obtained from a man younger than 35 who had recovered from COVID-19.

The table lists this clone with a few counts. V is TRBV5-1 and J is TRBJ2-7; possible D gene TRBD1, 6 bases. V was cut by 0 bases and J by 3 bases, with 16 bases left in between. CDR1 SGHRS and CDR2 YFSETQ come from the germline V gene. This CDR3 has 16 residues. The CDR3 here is CASSLEGTARGYEQYF. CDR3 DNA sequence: TGCGCCAGCAGCTTGGAGGGGACCGCCAGGGGCTACGAGCAGTACTTC.

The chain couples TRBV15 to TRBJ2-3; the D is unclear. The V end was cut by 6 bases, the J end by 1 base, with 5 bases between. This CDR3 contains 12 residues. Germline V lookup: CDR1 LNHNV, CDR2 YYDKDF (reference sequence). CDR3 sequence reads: CATRGGTDTQYF. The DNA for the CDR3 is TGTGCCACCAGGGGCGGCACAGATACGCAGTATTTT.

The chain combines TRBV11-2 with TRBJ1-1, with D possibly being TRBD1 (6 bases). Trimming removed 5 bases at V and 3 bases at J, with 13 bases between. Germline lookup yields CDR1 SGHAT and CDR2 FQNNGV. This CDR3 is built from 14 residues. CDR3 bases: TGTGCCAGCAGCCACCACAGGGTGGACACTGAAGCTTTCTTT. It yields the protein CASSHHRVDTEAFF.

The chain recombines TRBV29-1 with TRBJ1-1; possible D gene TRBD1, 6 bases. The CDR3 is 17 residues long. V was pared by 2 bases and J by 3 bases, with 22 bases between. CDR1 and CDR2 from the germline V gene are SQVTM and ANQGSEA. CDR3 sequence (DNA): TGCAGCGTTGAACCCCCCATAATGGACAGAGGGTACACTGAAGCTTTCTTT. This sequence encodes CSVEPPIMDRGYTEAFF.

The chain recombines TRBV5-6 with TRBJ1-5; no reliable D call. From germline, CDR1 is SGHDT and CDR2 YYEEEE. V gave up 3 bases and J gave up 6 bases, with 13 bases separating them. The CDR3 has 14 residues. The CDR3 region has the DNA TGTGCCAGCAGCTATAGAGGGTGGGGTCAGCCCCAGCATTTT. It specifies CASSYRGWGQPQHF.

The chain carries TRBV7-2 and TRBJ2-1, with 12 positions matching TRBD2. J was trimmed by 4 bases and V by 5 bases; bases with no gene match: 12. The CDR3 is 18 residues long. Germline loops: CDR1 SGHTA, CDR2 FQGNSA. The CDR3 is CASSLNGLAGGPYNEQFF. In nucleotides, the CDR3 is TGTGCCAGCAGCCTAAACGGCCTAGCGGGAGGGCCTTACAATGAGCAGTTCTTC.

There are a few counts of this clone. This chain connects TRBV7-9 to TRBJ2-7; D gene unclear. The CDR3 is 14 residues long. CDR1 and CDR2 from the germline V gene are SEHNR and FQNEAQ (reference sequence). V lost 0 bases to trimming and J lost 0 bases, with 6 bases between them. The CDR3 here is CASSLASYSYEQYF. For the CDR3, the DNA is TGTGCCAGCAGCTTAGCGTCTTACTCCTACGAGCAGTACTTC.

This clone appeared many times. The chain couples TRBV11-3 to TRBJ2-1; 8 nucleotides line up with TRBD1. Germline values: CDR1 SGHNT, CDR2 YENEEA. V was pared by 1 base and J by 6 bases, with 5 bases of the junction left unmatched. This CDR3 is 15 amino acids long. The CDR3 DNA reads TGTGCCAGCAGCTTAGGACAGGGGTCTGGCAATGAGCAGTTCTTC. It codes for CASSLGQGSGNEQFF.

This CDR3 reads CASQGWASTGELFF. CDR3 nucleotides: TGCGCCAGCCAGGGGTGGGCCTCTACCGGGGAGCTGTTTTTT. The V gene is TRBV5-1, the J gene TRBJ2-2; a weak D match, TRBD1 (6 bases). Deletions cut 7 bases from V and 5 bases from J, with 15 bases between. Germline V gives CDR1 SGHRS, CDR2 YFSETQ. This CDR3 is 14 amino acids long.

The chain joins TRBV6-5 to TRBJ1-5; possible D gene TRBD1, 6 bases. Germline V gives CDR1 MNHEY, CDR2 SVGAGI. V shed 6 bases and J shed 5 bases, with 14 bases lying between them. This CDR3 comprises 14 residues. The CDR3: CASSLQGQDQPQHF. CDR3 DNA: TGTGCCAGCAGCCTACAGGGTCAGGATCAGCCCCAGCATTTT.

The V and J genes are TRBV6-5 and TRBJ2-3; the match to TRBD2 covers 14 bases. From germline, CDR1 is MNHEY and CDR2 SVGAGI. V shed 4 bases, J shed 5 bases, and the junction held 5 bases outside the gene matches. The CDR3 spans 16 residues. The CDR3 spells CASSWGTSGRGDTQYF. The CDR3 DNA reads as TGTGCCAGCAGTTGGGGGACTAGCGGGAGAGGAGATACGCAGTATTTT.

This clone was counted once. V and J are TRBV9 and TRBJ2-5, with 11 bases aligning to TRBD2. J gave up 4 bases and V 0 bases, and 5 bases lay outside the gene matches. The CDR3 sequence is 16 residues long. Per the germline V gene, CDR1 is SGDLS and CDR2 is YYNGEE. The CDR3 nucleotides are TGTGCCAGCAGCGTAGTCGGTAGCGGGAGGGGAGAGACCCAGTACTTC. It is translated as CASSVVGSGRGETQYF.

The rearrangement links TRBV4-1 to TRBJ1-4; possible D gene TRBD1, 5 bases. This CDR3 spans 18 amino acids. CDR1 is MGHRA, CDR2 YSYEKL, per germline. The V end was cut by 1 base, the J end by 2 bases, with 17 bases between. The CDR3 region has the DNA TGCGCCAGCAGCCAAGCAGGGTGGCGGGGGGTGACTAATGAAAAACTGTTTTTT. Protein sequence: CASSQAGWRGVTNEKLFF.

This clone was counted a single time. This CDR3 is CASSSSQGGSVLTNVLTF. The DNA of the CDR3 is TGTGCCAGCAGCTCTTCCCAGGGGGGCTCTGTATTGACCAACGTCCTGACTTTC. The chain carries TRBV7-8 and TRBJ2-6; a weak D match, TRBD1 (7 bases). The CDR3 sequence is 18 residues long. CDR1 and CDR2 from the germline V gene are SGHVS and FQNEAQ. V was clipped by 4 bases and J by 8 bases, with 24 bases between them. The whole variable domain, filled in from reference TRBV7-8 and TRBJ2-6, reads GAGVSQSPRYKVAKRGQDVALRCDPISGHVSLFWYQQALGQGPEFLTYFQNEAQLDKSGLPSDRFFAERPEGSVSTLKIQRTQQEDSAVYLCASSSSQGGSVLTNVLTFGAGSRLTVL.

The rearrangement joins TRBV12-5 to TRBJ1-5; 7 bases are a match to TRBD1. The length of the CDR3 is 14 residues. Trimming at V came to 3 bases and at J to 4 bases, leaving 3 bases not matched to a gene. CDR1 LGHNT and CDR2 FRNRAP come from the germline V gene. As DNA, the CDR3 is TGTGCTAGTGGTTTCGGGACAGAGAATCAGCCCCAGCATTTT. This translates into CASGFGTENQPQHF.

DNA of the CDR3: TGCAGTGCTAGTGATGGTAGCGGTCAGCCCCAGCATTTT. Protein product: CSASDGSGQPQHF. The rearrangement uses TRBV20-1 and TRBJ1-5; unclear D gene. From germline, CDR1 is DFQATT and CDR2 SNEGSKA (reference sequence). The length of the CDR3 is 13 residues. Trimming took off 3 bases at V and 6 bases at J, with 12 bases between the two ends.

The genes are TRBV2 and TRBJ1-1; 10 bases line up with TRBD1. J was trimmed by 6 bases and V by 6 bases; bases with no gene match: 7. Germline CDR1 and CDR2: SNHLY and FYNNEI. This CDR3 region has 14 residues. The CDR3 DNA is TGTGCCAGCAGGGGACAGGGGTTAACGGCTGAAGCTTTCTTT. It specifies CASRGQGLTAEAFF. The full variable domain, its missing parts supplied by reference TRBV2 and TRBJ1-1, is EPEVTQTPSHQVTQMGQEVILRCVPISNHLYFYWYRQILGQKVEFLVSFYNNEISEKSEIFDDQFSVERPDGSNFTLKIRSTKLEDSAMYFCASRGQGLTAEAFFGQGTRLTVV.

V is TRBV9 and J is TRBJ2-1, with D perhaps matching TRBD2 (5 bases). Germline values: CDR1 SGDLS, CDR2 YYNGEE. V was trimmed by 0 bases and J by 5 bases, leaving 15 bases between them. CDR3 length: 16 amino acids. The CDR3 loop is CASSVDGSFSDNEQFF. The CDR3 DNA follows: TGTGCCAGCAGCGTAGATGGGAGTTTTAGCGACAATGAGCAGTTCTTC.

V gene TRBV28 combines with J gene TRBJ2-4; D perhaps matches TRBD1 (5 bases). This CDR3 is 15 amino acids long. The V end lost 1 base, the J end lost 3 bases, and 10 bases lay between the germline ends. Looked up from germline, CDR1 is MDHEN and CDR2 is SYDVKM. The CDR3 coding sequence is TGTGCCAGCAGTTTATACCTAGACAGCAAAAACATTCAGTACTTC. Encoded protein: CASSLYLDSKNIQYF. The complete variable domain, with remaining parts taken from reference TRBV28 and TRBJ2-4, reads DVKVTQSSRYLVKRTGEKVFLECVQDMDHENMFWYRQDPGLGLRLIYFSYDVKMKEKGDIPEGYSVSREKKERFSLILESASTNQTSMYLCASSLYLDSKNIQYFGAGTRLSVL.